One and the same sample provided the 26 T cell receptor beta chains below, sequenced in a study of CD8+ T cells in alopecia areata. Extracted RNA was reverse transcribed, and the resulting cDNA served as sequencing template. The assay was immunoSEQ multiplex PCR, and TCRdb's table has in-frame clones only and misses some. The sample carries a few hundred thousand clones, 45% to 70% recorded once. The source material was CD8+ T cells sorted from blood. These receptors were collected from a human donor in good health.

This sequence joins TRBV2 and TRBJ1-2; D ambiguous. The CDR3 runs to 12 residues. Trimming took 4 bases from V and 5 from J, leaving 8 bases between them. CDR1 and CDR2 from the germline V gene are SNHLY and FYNNEI. CDR3: CASSGAEYGYTF. In nucleotides, the CDR3 is TGTGCCAGCAGTGGGGCGGAGTATGGCTACACCTTC.

The table lists this clone with a few counts. The chain carries TRBV7-9 and TRBJ1-1, with TRBD1 matching over 11 bases. The germline CDR1 and CDR2 sequences are SEHNR and FQNEAQ (reference sequence). V dropped 1 base and J dropped 6; count of bases not matched to a gene: 4. The CDR3 consists of 15 residues. The CDR3 sequence is CASSLVGQGVSEAFF. In DNA form, the CDR3 reads TGTGCCAGCAGCTTAGTGGGACAGGGGGTCTCTGAAGCTTTCTTT. Full variable domain (outside the CDR3, taken from reference TRBV7-9 and TRBJ1-1): DTGVSQNPRHKITKRGQNVTFRCDPISEHNRLYWYRQTLGQGPEFLTYFQNEAQLEKSRLLSDRFSAERPKGSFSTLEIQRTEQGDSAMYLCASSLVGQGVSEAFFGQGTRLTVV.

J is TRBJ2-1 and V is TRBV7-6, with a weak D call TRBD2 (6 bases). The germline V and J ends were trimmed by 5 bases and 0 bases, with 17 bases remaining between them. CDR3 length: 17 residues. Germline V gene sequence: CDR1 SGHVS, CDR2 FNYEAQ. CDR3 amino acids: CASSPQGRGSSYNEQFF. CDR3 bases: TGTGCCAGCAGCCCGCAAGGGCGGGGTAGCTCCTACAATGAGCAGTTCTTC.

The genes are TRBV19 and TRBJ1-1, with D maybe TRBD1 (5 bases). V lost 9 bases and J lost 0, with 11 bases in between. CDR1 is LNHDA, CDR2 SQIVND, per germline (reference sequence). This CDR3 region has 13 residues. Here the CDR3 reads CASRDWVNTEAFF. Here the CDR3 DNA reads TGTGCCAGCCGGGACTGGGTGAACACTGAAGCTTTCTTT.

V and J are TRBV19 and TRBJ2-7; a possible D gene is TRBD1 (5 bases). The germline V gene has CDR1 LNHDA and CDR2 SQIVND (reference sequence). This CDR3 contains 15 residues. Trimming left V 8 bases short and J 1 base short, with 18 bases between. The CDR3 DNA reads as TGTGCCAGTCAGGAGTGGGCAGGGAAATCCTACGAGCAGTACTTC. Translated, it gives CASQEWAGKSYEQYF.

Ten or more counts support this clone. The chain employs TRBV6-4 and TRBJ2-1; tentatively, D is TRBD2 (5 bases). The CDR3 consists of 14 residues. CDR1 is MRHNA and CDR2 is SNTAGT in the germline V gene. V lost 5 bases and J 3 bases, leaving 11 bases between the germline ends. DNA for the CDR3: TGTGCCAGCAGTCCATGGACTGGCTACAATGAGCAGTTCTTC. It is translated as CASSPWTGYNEQFF.

V is TRBV20-1 and J is TRBJ2-5; D remains unclear. This CDR3 spans 11 amino acids. V was shortened by 6 bases and J by 5 bases, with 10 bases between the two germline ends. CDR1 is DFQATT, CDR2 SNEGSKA, per germline (reference sequence). The CDR3 is CSARVVETQYF. The CDR3 DNA reads as TGCAGTGCCCGAGTAGTGGAGACCCAGTACTTC.

The CDR3 region is CASRSDLNSYEQYF. The CDR3 DNA follows: TGTGCCAGTCGGTCGGACCTAAACTCCTACGAGCAGTACTTC. The rearrangement links TRBV6-1 to TRBJ2-7; D unresolved. V was shortened by 9 bases and J by 0 bases, with 15 bases between the two germline ends. Germline V CDR1 and CDR2: MNHNS, SASEGT. The CDR3 has 14 amino acids.

V and J are TRBV6-5 and TRBJ1-2, with D perhaps TRBD1 (5 bases). Looked up from germline, CDR1 is MNHEY and CDR2 is SVGAGI. Trimming pared 0 bases from V and 4 bases from J, leaving 12 bases between. CDR3 length equals 15 residues. This chain's CDR3 is CASSYSRGGGYGYTF. The CDR3 nucleotides are TGTGCCAGCAGTTACTCGAGGGGTGGAGGCTATGGCTACACCTTC.

This clone was seen many times. V gene TRBV14 combines with J gene TRBJ2-1; tentative D call: TRBD1 (5 bases). V was cut by 0 bases and J by 9 bases, with 15 bases left in between. This CDR3 spans 15 amino acids. Germline loops: CDR1 SGHDN, CDR2 FVKESK. CDR3 amino acids: CASSQDSGRAGEQFF. Written as DNA, the CDR3 is TGTGCCAGCAGCCAAGATTCCGGCAGGGCCGGTGAGCAGTTCTTC.

V gene TRBV5-6 combines with J gene TRBJ2-3; D unresolved. CDR1 is SGHDT, CDR2 YYEEEE, per germline. Deletions cut 4 bases from V and 10 bases from J, with 13 bases between. The CDR3 contains 12 residues. In nucleotides, the CDR3 is TGTGCCAGCAGCAGAATAGTGCTTCCGCAGTATTTT. Protein product: CASSRIVLPQYF.

This rearrangement joins TRBV5-1 to TRBJ2-7, with no clear D. Germline V gives CDR1 SGHRS, CDR2 YFSETQ. V lost 1 base and J lost 0, with 8 bases in between. This CDR3 is built from 14 residues. CDR3 protein: CASSLKKGSYEQYF. CDR3 nucleotides: TGCGCCAGCAGCTTGAAGAAGGGCTCCTACGAGCAGTACTTC. Supplemented by reference TRBV5-1 and TRBJ2-7, the full variable domain reads KAGVTQTPRYLIKTRGQQVTLSCSPISGHRSVSWYQQTPGQGLQFLFEYFSETQRNKGNFPGRFSGRQFSNSRSEMNVSTLELGDSALYLCASSLKKGSYEQYFGPGTRLTVT.

The V gene is TRBV29-1, the J gene TRBJ2-7; D not certain. Trimming left V 4 bases short and J 6 bases short, with 7 bases between. This CDR3 is 10 amino acids long. Germline V gene sequence: CDR1 SQVTM, CDR2 ANQGSEA. In DNA, the CDR3 is TGCAGCGTTGTTCTGGGCGAGCAGTACTTC. It codes for CSVVLGEQYF.

For the CDR3, the DNA is TGCGCCAGCAGCCAAGGGGTGGTAAGCTCCTACGAGCAGTACTTC. Amino acid sequence: CASSQGVVSSYEQYF. This chain joins TRBV4-1 and TRBJ2-7; D is ambiguous. Trimming cost V 1 base and J 0 bases, with 10 bases left between them. This CDR3 is 15 amino acids long. Germline CDR1 and CDR2: MGHRA and YSYEKL.

The chain recombines TRBV7-9 with TRBJ1-2; 9 bases align to TRBD1. V shed 4 bases and J 7 bases; nucleotides not matched to a gene: 1. This CDR3 comprises 12 residues. Germline CDR1 is SEHNR and CDR2 is FQNEAQ (reference sequence). The CDR3 DNA is TGTGCCAGCAGCTCGACAGGGGGTGGCTACACCTTC. Its translation: CASSSTGGGYTF.

The chain joins TRBV5-6 to TRBJ2-2, with 11 bases that match TRBD2. Germline lookup yields CDR1 SGHDT and CDR2 YYEEEE. Trimming cost V 4 bases and J 6 bases; bases outside gene matches: 5. The CDR3 totals 15 residues. CDR3 sequence reads: CASSPGLAVAGELFF. CDR3 DNA sequence: TGTGCCAGCAGCCCGGGACTAGCGGTCGCCGGGGAGCTGTTTTTT.

This clone appeared a few times. The chain is built from TRBV21-1 and TRBJ2-4. TRBV21-1 is labeled a pseudogene. The CDR3 has 17 amino acids. CDR3 sequence: CASSNTDGAPRKNIQYF. CDR3 bases: TGTGCCAGCAGCAACACAGACGGAGCTCCGCGCAAAAACATTCAGTACTTC.

The chain is built from TRBV4-1 and TRBJ1-6, with 7 positions matching TRBD1. The CDR3 extends over 16 amino acids. CDR1 is MGHRA and CDR2 is YSYEKL in the germline V gene. With 4 bases clipped from V and 9 bases from J, the junction kept 12 bases outside the gene matches. The CDR3 sequence: CASSRLPTGRSSPLHF. For the CDR3, the DNA is TGCGCCAGCAGCCGACTGCCGACAGGGAGGTCTTCACCCCTCCACTTT.

V gene TRBV7-9 combines with J gene TRBJ2-7; D ambiguous. V was pared by 7 bases and J by 5 bases, with 12 bases between. This CDR3 is 12 amino acids long. Germline V gives CDR1 SEHNR, CDR2 FQNEAQ (reference sequence). The CDR3 sequence is CASNSGPNEQYF. The CDR3 nucleotides read TGTGCCAGCAACTCCGGCCCCAACGAGCAGTACTTC.

This clone was observed a handful of times. The chain recombines TRBV29-1 with TRBJ2-5, with 7 bases identical to TRBD2. J gave up 6 bases and V 4 bases, and 5 bases lay outside the gene matches. Germline V gene data show CDR1 as SQVTM and CDR2 as ANQGSEA. CDR3 length equals 12 residues. The CDR3 DNA follows: TGCAGCGTTGGGGACTATCTTAAGACCCAGTACTTC. Its translation is CSVGDYLKTQYF.

Relative to its sample, this clone is medium-sized. The chain links TRBV28 to TRBJ1-6; 8 nucleotides align to TRBD1. J lost 9 bases, V lost 6 bases, and 10 bases had no gene match. The CDR3 loop spans 15 amino acids. Germline CDR1 MDHEN, CDR2 SYDVKM. CDR3 in DNA: TGTGCCAGCAGCCCTCTACAGGGGGTAGGTTCACCCCTCCACTTT. This encodes CASSPLQGVGSPLHF.

A single count supports this clone. The chain joins TRBV27 to TRBJ1-2; D gene uncertain. Per the germline V gene, CDR1 is MNHEY and CDR2 is SMNVEV (reference sequence). CDR3 length: 16 amino acids. Trimming pared 4 bases from V and 5 bases from J, leaving 20 bases between. The CDR3 here is CASSSQHWIGVYGYTF. The CDR3 coding sequence is TGTGCCAGCAGTTCCCAACATTGGATCGGGGTTTATGGCTACACCTTC.

The rearrangement links TRBV27 to TRBJ1-2, with D perhaps matching TRBD1 (6 bases). The CDR3 spans 13 residues. Trimming took 8 bases from V and 7 from J, leaving 17 bases between them. Germline values: CDR1 MNHEY, CDR2 SMNVEV (reference sequence). CDR3 in DNA: TGTGCCAGCGCGACGGGGGCGATGAGTGGCTACACCTTC. Protein: CASATGAMSGYTF.

The V call is TRBV7-9, the J call TRBJ2-5; D is perhaps TRBD2 (5 bases). CDR3 length: 13 amino acids. Trimming stripped 5 bases from V and 1 base from J, with 8 bases between. The germline V gene encodes CDR1 SEHNR and CDR2 FQNEAQ (reference sequence). CDR3: CASSPRVQETQYF. The CDR3, as DNA: TGTGCCAGCAGCCCGCGGGTCCAAGAGACCCAGTACTTC.

This clone has only a few counts. This chain links TRBV7-9 with TRBJ1-6, with D possibly matching TRBD1 (5 bases). Germline-derived CDR1 and CDR2 are SEHNR and FQNEAQ (reference sequence). V lost 7 bases to trimming and J lost 7 bases, with 17 bases between them. The CDR3 sequence is 15 residues long. The CDR3 region is CASTDERGGNSPLHF. CDR3 sequence (DNA): TGTGCCAGCACCGACGAGAGGGGAGGGAATTCACCCCTCCACTTT.

The chain couples TRBV19 to TRBJ2-1; the match to TRBD2 covers 7 bases. The J segment lost 5 bases and the V segment lost 5 bases, leaving 3 bases of the junction unmatched. The CDR3 is made up of 13 amino acids. CDR1 LNHDA and CDR2 SQIVND come from the germline V gene (reference sequence). CDR3 amino acids: CASSSLANNEQFF. In DNA form, the CDR3 reads TGTGCCAGTAGTTCACTAGCGAACAATGAGCAGTTCTTC.